This is a list of T cell receptor beta chains from one sample in a study of T cells after yellow fever vaccination. TCRdb fed the 5' RACE reads into MiXCR, producing one record per CDR3 protein. This repertoire shows under 350,000 distinct CDR3 sequences, roughly 4% found once; its top ten account for about 22%. Sequenced material: PBMCs, taken 5 days after the yellow fever booster vaccination. Receptors originate from a man between 18 and 35 years old who received the YFV17D yellow fever vaccine. The CDR3 runs from the conserved cysteine through the conserved F or W. A D gene is named only where the DNA matches it firmly. Size is stated for part of the rows, as once, few or many counts, or as a class when the clone is expanded.

size	V	D	J	DNA	CDR3
many	TRBV29-1	.	TRBJ1-6	TGCAGCGCAGATGACCGAAGCTATAATTCACCCCTCCACTTT	CSADDRSYNSPLHF
few	TRBV5-1	TRBD1	TRBJ2-6	TGCGCCAGCAGCAAGGACAGGGGGGCTGGGGCCAACGTCCTGACTTTC	CASSKDRGAGANVLTF
.	TRBV4-2	TRBD2	TRBJ2-1	TGTGCCAGCAGCCAAGATATGGCGGGGGGTCCCGTCCAGGAGCAGTTCTTC	CASSQDMAGGPVQEQFF
.	TRBV10-3	.	TRBJ2-6	TGTGCCATCAGTGATTCTTCCGTTTCTGGGGCCAACGTCCTGACTTTC	CAISDSSVSGANVLTF
.	TRBV4-3	.	TRBJ1-1	TGCGCCAGCAGCCAAGAAATCGCAGGTCCCTACGCTTTCTTT	CASSQEIAGPYAFF
few	TRBV2	.	TRBJ2-7	TGTGCCAGCAGAAGCATGGACACCTACGAGCAGTACTTC	CASRSMDTYEQYF
few	TRBV4-3	TRBD1	TRBJ1-2	TGCGCCAGCAGCCAAGCTACAGGGGGCGACTATGGCTACACCTTC	CASSQATGGDYGYTF
.	TRBV29-1	.	TRBJ1-2	TGCAGCGTAGATCCCGGGAGGGGCAGTGGCTACACCTTC	CSVDPGRGSGYTF
few	TRBV18	.	TRBJ1-3	TGTGCCAGCTCACCAGCAGCCCATAAGGACACCATATATTTT	CASSPAAHKDTIYF
.	TRBV5-4	TRBD1	TRBJ1-5	TGTGCCAGCAGCTTGGTTCCGGACAGGGAAAATCAGCCCCAGCATTTT	CASSLVPDRENQPQHF
many	TRBV28	.	TRBJ2-5	TGTGCCAGCAGTGGGGCTTCCCAAGAGACCCAGTACTTC	CASSGASQETQYF
.	TRBV15	TRBD1	TRBJ2-7	TGTGCCACCAGCAGAGCGGGACAGACCTCCTACGAGCAGTACTTC	CATSRAGQTSYEQYF
few	TRBV4-1	.	TRBJ2-1	TGCGCCAGCAGCCAAGACAGCTACAATGAGCAGTTCTTC	CASSQDSYNEQFF
.	TRBV18	.	TRBJ2-5	TGTGCCAGCTCATCGAAGCGGCCCGGATTAGGGGAGACCCAGTACTTC	CASSSKRPGLGETQYF
few	TRBV20-1	.	TRBJ2-4	TGCAGTGCTAGAGCGGCGGCGAAAAACATTCAGTACTTC	CSARAAAKNIQYF
few	TRBV12-3/TRBV12-4	.	TRBJ1-4	TGTGCCAGCAGCCTAAACCCAGGTTCTAATGAAAAACTGTTTTTT	CASSLNPGSNEKLFF
.	TRBV4-1	.	TRBJ2-3	TGCGCCAGCAGCCCGGGGGTCCCCACAGATACGCAGTATTTT	CASSPGVPTDTQYF
.	TRBV20-1	.	TRBJ2-3	TGCAGTGCTAGTTTCACGACAGATACGCAGTATTTT	CSASFTTDTQYF
few	TRBV7-9	.	TRBJ2-2	TGTGCCAGCTCCCGCGCAGTCGCGAACACCGGGGAGCTGTTTTTT	CASSRAVANTGELFF
.	TRBV20-1	.	TRBJ1-2	TGCAGTGCCGGGGCCGGGGCTTCGGGCTACACCTTC	CSAGAGASGYTF
few	TRBV5-4	.	TRBJ2-3	TGTGCCAGCAGCCAGAATCCGGGACTGAGCACAGATACGCAGTATTTT	CASSQNPGLSTDTQYF
many	TRBV6-6	.	TRBJ2-3	TGTGCCAGCAGTTTGGCCTCTCCCACAGATACGCAGTATTTT	CASSLASPTDTQYF
many	TRBV5-1	TRBD2	TRBJ2-1	TGCGCCAGCAGCGTAACTAGCGGGGGGTTCGATGAGCAGTTCTTC	CASSVTSGGFDEQFF
.	TRBV10-3	.	TRBJ1-4	TGTGCCATCAGCTCAGTTGCAACTAATGAAAAACTGTTTTTT	CAISSVATNEKLFF
few	TRBV15	.	TRBJ1-2	TGTGCCACCAGCGGTAGCATCGGGGGACTATATGGCTACACCTTC	CATSGSIGGLYGYTF
few	TRBV6-5	.	TRBJ1-2	TGTGCCAGCAGTCTAAAATTGGGACGGTATAACTATGGCTACACCTTC	CASSLKLGRYNYGYTF
.	TRBV7-2	.	TRBJ1-5	TGTGCCAGCAGCTTAGTTGGGGGAGGGGAGCAGCCCCAGCATTTT	CASSLVGGGEQPQHF
.	TRBV5-1	TRBD1	TRBJ1-1	TGCGCCAGCAGCTTCGATACAGGGGGGACTGAAGCTTTCTTT	CASSFDTGGTEAFF
many	TRBV3-1	.	TRBJ2-5	TGTGCCAGCAGCCAAGGTATCGGAATTCAAGAGACCCAGTACTTC	CASSQGIGIQETQYF
many	TRBV20-1	.	TRBJ2-5	TGCAGTGCTAGATCCCTTACCGGGGCCCTGTACCAAGAGACCCAGTACTTC	CSARSLTGALYQETQYF
.	TRBV20-1	.	TRBJ2-3	TGCAGTGCTAGGGCGGGTACGCAGTATTTT	CSARAGTQYF
many	TRBV29-1	.	TRBJ2-2	TGCAGCGTGGACCAGGGCCCCGGGGAGCTGTTTTTT	CSVDQGPGELFF
few	TRBV7-9	.	TRBJ2-6	TGTGCCAGCAGCTTCCACAGGTTACGGACTGGGGCCAACGTCCTGACTTTC	CASSFHRLRTGANVLTF